One and the same sample provided the 20 T cell receptor beta chains below, sequenced in a study of blood T cell repertoires in COVID-19. The repertoire was sequenced with immunoSEQ multiplex PCR; TCRdb's copy has only in-frame clones and lacks some. This table holds 350,000 to 400,000 clones, more than 70% found once. The sequenced material came from PBMCs or T cells enriched from blood (not recorded which). Every receptor here comes from a man aged 35-49 years in a cohort exposed to, infected with or recovered from COVID-19 (not recorded which).

CDR3 sequence: CASSPDSMQETQYF. DNA for the CDR3: TGTGCCAGCAGCCCGGACTCGATGCAAGAGACCCAGTACTTC. The chain is built from TRBV3-1 (or the pseudogene TRBV3-2) and TRBJ2-5, with D possibly TRBD2 on 5 matching bases. V shed 4 bases and J shed 2 bases, with 11 bases lying between them. The CDR3 consists of 14 residues. Germline V gives CDR1 LGHDT, CDR2 YNNKEL (reference sequence).

This clone was found once. CDR3 amino acids: CASSSRQGRAGYTF. The CDR3 DNA reads TGTGCCAGCAGCTCAAGACAGGGTAGGGCTGGCTACACCTTC. This chain uses TRBV25-1 with TRBJ1-2, with 7 bases that match TRBD1. V shed 6 bases and J 7 bases; nucleotides not matched to a gene: 11. The CDR3 covers 14 residues. Germline lookup yields CDR1 MGHDK and CDR2 SYGVNS.

This chain connects TRBV9 to TRBJ1-3; the D is unclear. Trimming stripped 2 bases from V and 4 bases from J, with 7 bases between. The length of the CDR3 is 13 residues. CDR1 and CDR2 from the germline V gene are SGDLS and YYNGEE. The CDR3 loop is CASSVSPGNTIYF. The CDR3 coding sequence is TGTGCCAGCAGCGTCTCCCCCGGAAACACCATATATTTT.

This chain uses TRBV29-1 with TRBJ2-7, with 7 bases aligning to TRBD1. This CDR3 is built from 16 residues. The V segment lost 6 bases and the J segment 1 base; nucleotides outside the gene matches: 15. Germline V lookup: CDR1 SQVTM, CDR2 ANQGSEA. CDR3 sequence (DNA): TGCAGCGTCGAAAAGAGTATGGGACAGCAGTCCTACGAGCAGTACTTC. Its translation: CSVEKSMGQQSYEQYF.

This clone was counted a single time. V usage is TRBV10-3 and J usage is TRBJ1-2; 7 bases line up with TRBD1. The CDR3 has 15 amino acids. The germline V gene has CDR1 ENHRY and CDR2 SYGVKD. The J segment lost 8 bases and the V segment lost 8 bases, leaving 17 bases of the junction unmatched. CDR3 region: CAIRGAIDRAEGYTF. The DNA of the CDR3 is TGTGCCATCCGAGGGGCCATAGACAGGGCGGAGGGCTACACCTTC.

This clone appeared a few times. Different DNA sequences within this sample yield the same CDR3. The chain recombines TRBV10-1 with TRBJ2-7, with unresolved D. Germline V gene data show CDR1 as WNHNN and CDR2 as SYGVQD (reference sequence). Trimming pared 0 bases from V and 3 bases from J, leaving 6 bases between. The CDR3 contains 13 residues. The CDR3 DNA sequence: TGCGCCAGCAGTGAGTCTGGCAGCTACGAGCAGTACTTC. It codes for CASSESGSYEQYF.

The chain recombines TRBV28 with TRBJ2-5, with D tentatively TRBD1 (5 bases). V gave up 3 bases and J gave up 5 bases, with 16 bases separating them. CDR1 is MDHEN, CDR2 SYDVKM, per germline. The CDR3 loop spans 15 amino acids. The CDR3 DNA follows: TGTGCCAGCAGTTTCCGAGGACACCCACCGGAGACCCAGTACTTC. It codes for CASSFRGHPPETQYF.

V and J are TRBV11-1 and TRBJ2-7; D possibly corresponds to TRBD1 (5 bases). Per germline, CDR1 SGHAT and CDR2 FQDESV (reference sequence). The length of the CDR3 is 14 residues. V lost 2 bases and J 2 bases, leaving 10 bases between the germline ends. The CDR3 sequence: CASSLSGNPYEQYF. In DNA, the CDR3 is TGTGCCAGCAGCTTATCAGGGAACCCCTACGAGCAGTACTTC. The whole variable domain, remainder taken from reference TRBV11-1 and TRBJ2-7, is EAEVAQSPRYKITEKSQAVAFWCDPISGHATLYWYRQILGQGPELLVQFQDESVVDDSQLPKDRFSAERLKGVDSTLKIQPAELGDSAMYLCASSLSGNPYEQYFGPGTRLTVT.

The chain has TRBV9 and TRBJ1-5; the match to TRBD1 covers 7 bases. The CDR3 runs 19 residues. V was pared by 4 bases and J by 0 bases, with 16 bases of the junction left unmatched. CDR1 is SGDLS and CDR2 is YYNGEE in the germline V gene. CDR3 loop: CASSLQSSGTDYSNQPQHF. In DNA, the CDR3 is TGTGCCAGCAGCCTGCAGTCTTCCGGGACAGATTATAGCAATCAGCCCCAGCATTTT.

The chain links TRBV29-1 to TRBJ1-2; D gene ambiguous. This CDR3 has 12 amino acids. Germline V gene data show CDR1 as SQVTM and CDR2 as ANQGSEA. Trimming stripped 3 bases from V and 6 bases from J, with 11 bases between. In nucleotides, the CDR3 is TGCAGCGTTGATTTGCTAGGTAATGGCTACACCTTC. This codes for CSVDLLGNGYTF.

This sequence joins TRBV25-1 and TRBJ1-1; 8 nucleotides agree with TRBD1. The CDR3 spans 15 residues. Germline values: CDR1 MGHDK, CDR2 SYGVNS. Germline trimming cut 1 base from V and 8 bases from J; bases unmatched to any gene: 9. CDR3 coding DNA: TGTGCCAGCAGTGAATCAACCCGGACAGGGAGCGAAGCTTTCTTT. This sequence encodes CASSESTRTGSEAFF.

The rearrangement joins TRBV7-9 to TRBJ1-1; possible D gene TRBD1, 5 bases. Germline CDR1 reads SEHNR; CDR2 reads FQNEAQ (reference sequence). Trimming took 1 base from V and 3 from J, leaving 9 bases between them. The CDR3 length is 14 residues. CDR3 DNA: TGTGCCAGCAGCTTAGAGGGGTTGGACACTGAAGCTTTCTTT. It yields the protein CASSLEGLDTEAFF.

The chain uses TRBV7-8 and TRBJ2-1; the match to TRBD2 covers 9 bases. This CDR3 has 13 amino acids. CDR1 and CDR2 from the germline V gene are SGHVS and FQNEAQ. V shed 3 bases and J 8 bases; nucleotides not matched to a gene: 2. CDR3 DNA sequence: TGTGCCAGCAGCTTCGGCGGGGGGGATGAGCAGTTCTTC. It specifies CASSFGGGDEQFF.

The sample holds many counts of this clone. The chain carries TRBV30 and TRBJ2-2; TRBD2 matches at 8 bases. CDR3 length: 16 residues. J lost 6 bases, V lost 0 bases, and 9 bases had no gene match. Per germline, CDR1 GTSNPN and CDR2 SVGIG (reference sequence). The CDR3 DNA is TGTGCCTGGAGTGTAGGAGCGGGAGATGACTCCGGGGAGCTGTTTTTT. Translated, it gives CAWSVGAGDDSGELFF.

The chain joins TRBV6-1 to TRBJ2-7; D not certain. CDR3 length: 16 amino acids. Trimming stripped 0 bases from V and 2 bases from J, with 14 bases between. The V gene's germline CDR1 is MNHNS and CDR2 SASEGT. Written as DNA, the CDR3 is TGTGCCAGCAGTGAAGCGTTTAGTTATTTGACCTACGAGCAGTACTTC. Translated: CASSEAFSYLTYEQYF.

The chain links TRBV6-5 to TRBJ1-5; D uncertain. The V end was cut by 7 bases, the J end by 6 bases, with 13 bases between. Looked up from germline, CDR1 is MNHEY and CDR2 is SVGAGI. This CDR3 is 13 amino acids long. The DNA of the CDR3 is TGTGCCAGCAATGGAGGATCGGCTCAGCCCCAGCATTTT. This translates into CASNGGSAQPQHF.

The rearrangement links TRBV11-3 to TRBJ2-3; no clear D gene. CDR1 SGHNT and CDR2 YENEEA come from the germline V gene. CDR3 length: 14 residues. Trimming left V 0 bases short and J 2 bases short, with 6 bases between. The CDR3 is CASSLDQHTDTQYF. CDR3 bases: TGTGCCAGCAGCTTAGATCAACACACAGATACGCAGTATTTT.

The rearrangement links TRBV27 to TRBJ1-5, with D possibly being TRBD1 (5 bases). Germline V gene sequence: CDR1 MNHEY, CDR2 SMNVEV (reference sequence). Trimming removed 8 bases at V and 3 bases at J, with 17 bases between. The CDR3 runs 15 residues. The CDR3 protein is CASRRGDSPNQPQHF. DNA of the CDR3: TGTGCCAGCCGGCGGGGAGACAGCCCCAATCAGCCCCAGCATTTT.

V usage is TRBV18 and J usage is TRBJ2-3, with 7 bases aligning to TRBD1. The trim removed 1 base at V and 3 bases at J, leaving 1 base unmatched. Germline CDR1 KGHSH, CDR2 LQKENI. There are 14 residues in the CDR3. The CDR3 protein is CASSPQGATDTQYF. The CDR3 DNA reads TGTGCCAGCTCACCACAGGGGGCGACAGATACGCAGTATTTT.

The chain recombines TRBV10-1 with TRBJ2-3, with TRBD1 as a possible D gene (6 bases). CDR1 and CDR2 (germline): WNHNN, SYGVQD (reference sequence). CDR3 length: 18 amino acids. Trimming cost V 0 bases and J 4 bases, with 20 bases left between them. In nucleotides, the CDR3 is TGCGCCAGCAGTGAGTCCTGGAGGCTAGCCTCAGGGGCAGATACGCAGTATTTT. This gives the protein CASSESWRLASGADTQYF.